This T cell receptor (beta chain) was found in a study of blood T cells in healthy people across ages. In this sample, this clonotype turned up a few times. With a J-beta primer mix and a sample-barcoded 5' primer, a second PCR ran about 7 to 12 cycles. Through a template-switch adaptor with 12 random nucleotides, each cDNA molecule received a tag. From the 5' RACE reads, TCRdb called clonotypes with MiXCR, one entry per CDR3 protein. The table includes some 850,000 distinct CDR3 sequences, approximately 24% detected once. In addition, the sample was reused for a study of T cells of mothers and their children. That report notes: Material was donated by three healthy Caucasian mothers and their six children. When mothers and children were related, their normalized repertoire overlap, which was always slightly higher, did not differ significantly from that of unrelated pairs. No clones detected were persistent microchimeric T cell clones.

Input material: blood. This TCR derives from a boy younger than 18 in good health.

This CDR3 is CASSKGTPVSGGPQETQYF. The CDR3 DNA reads TGTGCCAGCAGCAAAGGGACCCCTGTAAGCGGGGGGCCCCAAGAGACCCAGTACTTC. The V and J genes are TRBV21-1 and TRBJ2-5; the table's D call, TRBD2, was not checked against the DNA. TRBV21-1 is a pseudogene. The CDR3 totals 19 residues.